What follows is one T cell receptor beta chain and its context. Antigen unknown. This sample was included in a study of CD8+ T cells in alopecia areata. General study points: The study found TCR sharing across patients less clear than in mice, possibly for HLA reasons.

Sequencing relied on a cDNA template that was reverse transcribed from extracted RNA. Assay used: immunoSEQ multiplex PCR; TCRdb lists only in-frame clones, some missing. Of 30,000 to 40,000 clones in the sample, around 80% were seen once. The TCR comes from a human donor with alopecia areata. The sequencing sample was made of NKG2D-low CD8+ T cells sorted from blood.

This chain's CDR3 is CASGFGGTDTQYF. Here the CDR3 DNA reads TGTGCCAGCGGTTTTGGGGGCACAGATACGCAGTATTTT. V gene TRBV6-5 combines with J gene TRBJ2-3, with unresolved D. Between the trimmed V and J ends, which lost 8 bases and 1 base, there was a span of 10 bases. From germline, CDR1 is MNHEY and CDR2 SVGAGI. The CDR3 consists of 13 residues.